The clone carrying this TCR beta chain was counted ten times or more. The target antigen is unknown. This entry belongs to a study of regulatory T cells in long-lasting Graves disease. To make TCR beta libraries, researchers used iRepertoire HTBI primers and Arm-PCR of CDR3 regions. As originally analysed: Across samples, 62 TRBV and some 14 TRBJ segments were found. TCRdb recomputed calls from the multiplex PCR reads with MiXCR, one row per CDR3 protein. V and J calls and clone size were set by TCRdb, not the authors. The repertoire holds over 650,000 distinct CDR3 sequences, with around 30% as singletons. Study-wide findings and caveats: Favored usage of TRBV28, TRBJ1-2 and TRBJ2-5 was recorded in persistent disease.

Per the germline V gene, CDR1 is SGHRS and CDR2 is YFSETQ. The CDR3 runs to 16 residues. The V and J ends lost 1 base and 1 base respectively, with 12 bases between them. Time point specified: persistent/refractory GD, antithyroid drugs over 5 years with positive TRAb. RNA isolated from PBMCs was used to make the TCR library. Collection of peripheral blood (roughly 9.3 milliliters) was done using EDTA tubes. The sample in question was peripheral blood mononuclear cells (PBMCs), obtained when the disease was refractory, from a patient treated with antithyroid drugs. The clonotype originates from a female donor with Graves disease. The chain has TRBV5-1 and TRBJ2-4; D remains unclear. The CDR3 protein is CASSLIESCAKNIQYF. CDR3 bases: TGCGCCAGCAGCTTGATTGAGAGTTGCGCCAAAAACATTCAGTACTTC.